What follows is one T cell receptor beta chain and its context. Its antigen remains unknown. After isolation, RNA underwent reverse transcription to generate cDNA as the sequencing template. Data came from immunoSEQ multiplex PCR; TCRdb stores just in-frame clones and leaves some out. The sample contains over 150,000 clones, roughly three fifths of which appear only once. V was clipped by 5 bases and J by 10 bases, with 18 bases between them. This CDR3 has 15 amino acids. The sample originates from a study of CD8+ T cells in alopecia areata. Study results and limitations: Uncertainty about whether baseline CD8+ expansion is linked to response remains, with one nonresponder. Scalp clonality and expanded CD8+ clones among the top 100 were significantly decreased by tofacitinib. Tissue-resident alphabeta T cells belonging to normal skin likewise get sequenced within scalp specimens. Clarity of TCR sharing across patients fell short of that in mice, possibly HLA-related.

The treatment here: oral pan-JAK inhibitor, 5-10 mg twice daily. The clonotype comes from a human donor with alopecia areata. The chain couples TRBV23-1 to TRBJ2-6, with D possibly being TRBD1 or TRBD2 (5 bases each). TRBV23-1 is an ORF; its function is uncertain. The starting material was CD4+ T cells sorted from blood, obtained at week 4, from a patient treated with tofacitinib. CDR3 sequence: CASSSLRDRRNVLTF. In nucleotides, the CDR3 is TGCGCCAGCAGTTCTCTCCGGGACCGAAGGAACGTCCTGACTTTC.